This T cell receptor (beta chain) was obtained from a study of T cell responses to AZD1222 COVID-19 vaccine. Study-wide findings and caveats: Seropositive at baseline were only six or seven AZD1222 recipients. Vaccine-associated CD4 TCRs ranged over spike, dominating at 160-218 and 743-854.

V dropped 3 bases and J dropped 4 bases, with 10 bases sitting between them. This CDR3 contains 13 residues. Germline assignment: CDR1 SQVTM and CDR2 ANQGSEA. Of note for this clone: The antigen is not known.

Sequencing used immunoSEQ multiplex PCR; TCRdb keeps in-frame clones, though not all of them. The sample lists 99,000 or so clones; 89% were seen once. Second-dose recipients at about 4 or about 12 weeks were treated as one pooled group. The specimen comprised peripheral blood, sampled 28 days after the second AZD1222 dose. The gene calls are TRBV29-1 and TRBJ2-1; D not resolved. This clonotype originated in an adult who received the AZD1222 COVID-19 vaccine. CDR3 sequence (DNA): TGCAGCGTTGACTCTCCGGAGTACAATGAGCAGTTCTTC. Protein: CSVDSPEYNEQFF.